A selection of T cell receptor beta chains follows, all from one sample in a study of T cell repertoires in cytomegalovirus infection. One entry per CDR3 protein results from TCRdb running MiXCR on the reads. The sample lists about 150,000 distinct CDR3 sequences; roughly 17% were seen once. The sequenced sample was CD8+ T cells from PBMCs. The origin of the receptors is a human donor in good health (CMV status not recorded). Some clones in this sample may be carry-over from other donors' samples. CDR3s include the opening cysteine and the closing phenylalanine or tryptophan. A D gene is named only where the DNA matches it firmly. Not all rows give a size; the values are once, few, many and, for expanded clones, a class.

v_call	clone_size	d_call	j_call	cdr3_aa	cdr3_nt
TRBV9	NA	TRBD1	TRBJ1-2	CASSAGTANYGYTF	TGTGCCAGCAGCGCGGGGACAGCTAACTATGGCTACACCTTC
TRBV7-9	NA	NA	TRBJ1-2	CASSLSNYGYTF	TGTGCCAGCAGCCTAAGTAACTATGGCTACACCTTC
TRBV5-6	many	NA	TRBJ2-7	CASSWGSTVTYEQYF	TGTGCCAGCAGCTGGGGATCGACAGTAACCTACGAGCAGTACTTC
TRBV6-2/TRBV6-3	NA	NA	TRBJ1-1	CASSYPRTEAFF	TGTGCCAGCAGTTACCCCCGCACTGAAGCTTTCTTT
TRBV6-5	few	NA	TRBJ2-3	CASSYSSDNTDTQYF	TGTGCCAGCAGTTACTCGAGTGACAACACAGATACGCAGTATTTT
TRBV29-1	NA	NA	TRBJ1-1	CSAMDSPEGRNTEAFF	TGCAGCGCCATGGACAGCCCAGAGGGGAGGAACACTGAAGCTTTCTTT
TRBV7-8	NA	TRBD2	TRBJ2-7	CASSLGVAGVYEQYF	TGTGCCAGCAGCTTAGGGGTAGCGGGAGTATACGAGCAGTACTTC
TRBV11-2	many	NA	TRBJ2-1	CASSPGGWGEFF	TGTGCCAGCAGCCCAGGCGGGTGGGGAGAGTTCTTC
TRBV7-9	few	NA	TRBJ2-7	CASSPPGVYEQYF	TGTGCCAGCAGCCCCCCGGGAGTCTACGAGCAGTACTTC
TRBV7-8	few	TRBD1	TRBJ2-2	CASSLGTGAGELFF	TGTGCCAGCAGCCTCGGGACAGGGGCTGGGGAGCTGTTTTTT
TRBV6-2/TRBV6-3	NA	NA	TRBJ2-5	CASSYGRTTDRRWTQYF	TGTGCCAGCAGTTACGGTCGGACGACGGACCGAAGGTGGACCCAGTACTTC
TRBV7-6	many	NA	TRBJ2-5	CASSPNGVRLRQETQYF	TGTGCCAGCAGCCCCAATGGGGTCAGGTTACGGCAAGAGACCCAGTACTTC
TRBV28	NA	TRBD2	TRBJ2-5	CASSLYVAGGLEETQYF	TGTGCCAGCAGTTTATATGTCGCGGGGGGGCTAGAAGAGACCCAGTACTTC
TRBV7-6	NA	NA	TRBJ2-5	CASSSLSPGTAQETQYF	TGTGCCAGCAGCTCCCTGTCCCCCGGGACGGCCCAAGAGACCCAGTACTTC
TRBV27	NA	NA	TRBJ2-7	CASSSGQFYEQYF	TGTGCCAGCAGTTCGGGGCAGTTCTACGAGCAGTACTTC
TRBV11-2	few	TRBD2	TRBJ2-2	CASSLLAGARPNTGELFF	TGTGCCAGCAGCTTACTAGCGGGAGCCCGTCCGAACACCGGGGAGCTGTTTTTT
TRBV7-2	few	NA	TRBJ2-6	CASSFHRGSGANVLTF	TGTGCCAGCAGCTTCCACCGCGGCTCTGGGGCCAACGTCCTGACTTTC
TRBV7-9	few	NA	TRBJ2-7	CASSRAQGNEQYF	TGTGCCAGCAGCCGCGCCCAGGGGAACGAGCAGTACTTC
TRBV7-9	NA	NA	TRBJ2-4	CASSAPDVAKNIQYF	TGTGCCAGCAGCGCCCCGGACGTAGCCAAAAACATTCAGTACTTC
TRBV5-6	NA	NA	TRBJ2-1	CASSLEYGNEQFF	TGTGCCAGCAGCTTAGAATACGGCAATGAGCAGTTCTTC
TRBV7-9	few	NA	TRBJ1-2	CASSPTEATNYGYTF	TGTGCCAGCAGCCCGACGGAGGCTACTAACTATGGCTACACCTTC
TRBV20-1	medium-sized	NA	TRBJ2-3	CSAYEGQFDTDTQYF	TGCAGTGCTTACGAAGGACAGTTTGACACAGATACGCAGTATTTT
TRBV29-1	few	NA	TRBJ2-1	CSVARSPSSYNEQFF	TGCAGCGTTGCTCGATCTCCGAGCTCCTACAATGAGCAGTTCTTC
TRBV7-2	many	NA	TRBJ2-1	CASSLANEQFF	TGTGCCAGCAGCTTAGCCAATGAGCAGTTCTTC
TRBV6-6	many	NA	TRBJ2-6	CASSSAAGANVLTF	TGTGCCAGCAGTTCAGCAGCCGGGGCCAACGTCCTGACTTTC
TRBV7-2	many	TRBD1	TRBJ1-2	CASSSRTGGINGYTF	TGTGCCAGCAGCTCTCGGACAGGGGGAATAAATGGCTACACCTTC
TRBV28	NA	NA	TRBJ2-4	CASRDPGTSKNIQYF	TGTGCCAGCAGAGACCCTGGGACAAGTAAAAACATTCAGTACTTC
TRBV28	few	TRBD1	TRBJ1-1	CASSRGQGNTEAFF	TGTGCCAGCAGTAGGGGACAGGGAAACACTGAAGCTTTCTTT
TRBV7-6	many	NA	TRBJ2-1	CASSLRPGRETSYNEQFF	TGTGCCAGCAGCTTACGCCCGGGAAGAGAGACCTCCTACAATGAGCAGTTCTTC
TRBV7-3	few	TRBD1	TRBJ2-2	CASSPEGAGTGELFF	TGTGCCAGCAGCCCAGAGGGGGCAGGCACCGGGGAGCTGTTTTTT
TRBV6-2/TRBV6-3	few	TRBD1	TRBJ1-1	CASSHGTANTEAFF	TGTGCCAGCAGTCACGGGACAGCGAACACTGAAGCTTTCTTT
TRBV7-9	medium-sized	NA	TRBJ2-1	CASSSREPYNEQFF	TGTGCCAGCAGCTCCCGGGAACCCTACAATGAGCAGTTCTTC
TRBV6-5	NA	NA	TRBJ2-2	CASSYSLNWVRGTGELFF	TGTGCCAGCAGTTACTCACTTAATTGGGTCAGGGGCACCGGGGAGCTGTTTTTT
TRBV28	few	NA	TRBJ2-7	CASRQESSYEQYF	TGTGCCAGCAGGCAGGAGAGCTCCTACGAGCAGTACTTC
TRBV28	NA	TRBD1	TRBJ2-4	CASSFGTAVAKNSQYF	TGTGCCAGCAGTTTTGGGACAGCCGTAGCCAAAAACAGTCAGTACTTC
TRBV7-2	few	NA	TRBJ2-2	CASSPRGGELFF	TGTGCCAGCAGCCCTCGGGGGGGGGAGCTGTTTTTT
TRBV7-9	few	NA	TRBJ1-5	CAGQTDNQPQHF	TGTGCCGGACAGACAGATAATCAGCCCCAGCATTTT
TRBV7-2	NA	TRBD2	TRBJ2-1	CASSQGLAGASSYNEQFF	TGTGCCAGCAGTCAAGGACTAGCGGGAGCCAGCTCCTACAATGAGCAGTTCTTC
TRBV2	few	TRBD1	TRBJ1-1	CASSERTGSGLDTEAFF	TGTGCCAGCAGTGAAAGGACAGGCAGCGGGTTGGACACTGAAGCTTTCTTT